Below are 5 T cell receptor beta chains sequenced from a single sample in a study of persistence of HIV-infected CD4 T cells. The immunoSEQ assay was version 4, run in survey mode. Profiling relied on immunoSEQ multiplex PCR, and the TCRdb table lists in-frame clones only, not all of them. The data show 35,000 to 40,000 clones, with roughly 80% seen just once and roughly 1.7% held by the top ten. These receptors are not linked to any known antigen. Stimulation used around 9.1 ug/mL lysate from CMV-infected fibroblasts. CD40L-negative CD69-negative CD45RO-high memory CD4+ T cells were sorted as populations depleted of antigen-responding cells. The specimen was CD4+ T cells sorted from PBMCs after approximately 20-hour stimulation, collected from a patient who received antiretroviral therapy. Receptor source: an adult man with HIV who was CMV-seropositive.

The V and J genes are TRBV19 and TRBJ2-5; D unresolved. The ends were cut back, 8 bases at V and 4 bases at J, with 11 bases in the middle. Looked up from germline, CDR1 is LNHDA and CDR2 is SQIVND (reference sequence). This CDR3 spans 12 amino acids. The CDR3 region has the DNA TGTGCCAGTGGCCCTATGGGAGAGACCCAGTACTTC. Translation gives CASGPMGETQYF.

The CDR3 DNA sequence: TGTGCCAGCAGCCAAGACAGGGTGGAACAGCCCCAGCATTTT. Translating it yields CASSQDRVEQPQHF. The chain links TRBV28 to TRBJ1-5; 7 bases fit TRBD1. CDR1 MDHEN and CDR2 SYDVKM come from the germline V gene. The CDR3 spans 14 residues. The V gene end was trimmed by 6 bases and the J gene end by 7 bases; junction bases not matched to a gene: 9.

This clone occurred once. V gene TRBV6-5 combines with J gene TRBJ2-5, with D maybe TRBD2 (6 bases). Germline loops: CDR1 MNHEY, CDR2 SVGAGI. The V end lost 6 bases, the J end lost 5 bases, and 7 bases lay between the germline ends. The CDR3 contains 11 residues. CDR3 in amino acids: CASSGGETQYF. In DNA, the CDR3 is TGTGCCAGCAGCGGAGGGGAGACCCAGTACTTC.

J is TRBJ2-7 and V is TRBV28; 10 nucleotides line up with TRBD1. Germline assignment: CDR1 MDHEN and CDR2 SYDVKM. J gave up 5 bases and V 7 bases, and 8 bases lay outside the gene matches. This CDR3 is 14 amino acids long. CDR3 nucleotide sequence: TGTGCCAGCAAGAGTAGACAGGGGGCCCACGAGCAGTACTTC. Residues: CASKSRQGAHEQYF.

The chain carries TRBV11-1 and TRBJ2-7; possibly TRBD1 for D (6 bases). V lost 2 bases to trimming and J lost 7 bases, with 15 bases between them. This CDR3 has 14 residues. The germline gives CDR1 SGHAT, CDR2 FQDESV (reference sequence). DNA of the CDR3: TGTGCCAGCAGCTTAAACAGGGCGACCGGGGAGCAGTACTTC. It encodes CASSLNRATGEQYF.